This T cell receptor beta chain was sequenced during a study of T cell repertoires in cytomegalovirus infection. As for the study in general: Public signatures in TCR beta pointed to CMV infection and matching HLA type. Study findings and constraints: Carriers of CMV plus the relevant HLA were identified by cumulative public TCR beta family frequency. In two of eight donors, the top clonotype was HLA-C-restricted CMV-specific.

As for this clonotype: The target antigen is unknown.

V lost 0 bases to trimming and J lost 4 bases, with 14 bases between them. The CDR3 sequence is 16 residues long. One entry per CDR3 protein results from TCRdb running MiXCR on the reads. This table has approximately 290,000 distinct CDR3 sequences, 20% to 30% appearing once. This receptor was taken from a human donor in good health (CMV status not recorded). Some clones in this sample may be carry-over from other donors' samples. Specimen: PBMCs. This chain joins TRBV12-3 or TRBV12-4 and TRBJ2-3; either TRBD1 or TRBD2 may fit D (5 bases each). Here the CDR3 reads CASSLAWGSLPDTQYF. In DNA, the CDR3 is TGTGCCAGCAGTTTAGCGTGGGGGAGCCTCCCAGATACGCAGTATTTT.